The sequence of this TCR beta chain was determined in a study of T cells of healthy individuals. The V and J ends lost 0 bases and 5 bases respectively, with 8 bases between them. The length of the CDR3 is 14 residues. The germline V gene has CDR1 DFQATT and CDR2 SNEGSKA (reference sequence). One entry per CDR3 protein, called by TCRdb with MiXCR from the 5' RACE reads. The sample includes 85,000 to 100,000 distinct CDR3 sequences, roughly 15% of them seen just once. This clonotype has more than one count but fewer than ten. The chain recombines TRBV20-1 with TRBJ1-6; D gene unclear. The sequence came from a human donor in good health. The CDR3 sequence: CSARDRGDNSPLHF. In DNA, the CDR3 is TGCAGTGCTAGAGATCGCGGTGATAATTCACCCCTCCACTTT.